This T cell receptor (beta chain) was recorded in a study of cytomegalovirus exposure and HLA in healthy donors. Study outcomes and limitations: The dataset shows that most TCR sequences were rare, while some public TCRs occurred in many donors.

As for this clone: No antigen is known for it.

The PCR ran on 60 Vbeta and 13 Jbeta primers. Sequencing was performed with immunoSEQ multiplex PCR; in TCRdb, only in-frame clones are kept and a portion is missing. This table holds over 150,000 clones, around nine tenths found once. The sequence was obtained from a woman aged 25 to 45 in good health and CMV-seronegative. The sample was PBMCs.

In DNA form, the CDR3 reads TGCGCCAGCAGCCAAGATCGTACAGGGGCCACCTACGAGCAGTACTTC. Translation: CASSQDRTGATYEQYF. The rearrangement links TRBV4-3 to TRBJ2-7, with TRBD1 matching 7 bases. V dropped 0 bases and J dropped 2; count of bases not matched to a gene: 7. This CDR3 spans 16 amino acids. Germline values: CDR1 LGHNA, CDR2 YSLEER.